This T cell receptor beta chain is drawn from a study of siplizumab effects on memory and regulatory T cells. Study-wide results and caveats: Suppressive activity of Tregs proliferating in siplizumab cultures remained unconfirmed. The diversity of naive T cells seemed greater than that of memory cells, and their alloresponse contribution seemed major.

The table came from immunoSEQ multiplex PCR; TCRdb's copy has only in-frame clones and leaves some out. The data show roughly 100,000 clones, 85% to 95% seen once. About this clone: As yet, its antigen is unknown.

This CDR3 is 15 amino acids long. The V and J ends lost 5 bases and 5 bases, in that order; junction bases with no gene match: 11. The germline CDR1 and CDR2 sequences are MNHNY and SVGAGI (reference sequence). This sequence was found in a human donor in good health. The sample was Tregs sorted from blood. This chain connects TRBV6-6 to TRBJ1-1; 7 bases align to TRBD1. CDR3 amino acids: CASSVRQGRKTEAFF. CDR3 nucleotide sequence: TGTGCCAGCAGTGTTAGACAGGGTCGAAAAACTGAAGCTTTCTTT.